Sequencing of this T cell receptor beta chain was carried out in a study of CD8+CD57+ T cells in acquired aplastic anemia (dated by TCRdb to about 2018). At the level of the whole study: DNA extracted from sorted CD4+ and CD8+ cells had a mean of around 3 ug, with a range of about 0.18 to 27.4 ug. Mean read counts for healthy donor samples were roughly 10 million for CD4+ cells and 11 million to 14 million for CD8+ cells. Paper-wide results and their limitations: Patients and healthy controls showed no significant difference in CD8+ Simpson's diversity (P=0.060). Around 30 CD8+ CDR3 sequences were shared between patients and controls but appeared highly expressed in patients and within their immunodominant clones.

Profiling of TCR beta VDJ combinations and CDR3 sequences used genomic DNA as the template. TCR repertoire sequencing was run on an Illumina HiSeq 2000. The original methods were these. TRBV/TRBJ rearrangement plots, CDR3 size and DJ length profiles, and Simpson's diversity index were used to evaluate the repertoires. Whichever DNA sequence was most abundant in the deep sequencing data was defined as the immunodominant clone. CDR3 amino acid sequences were screened for sharing across subjects and were compared with published repertoires and the VDJdb database. TCRdb reprocessing: public reads trimmed at Q25 with fastp, clones called with MiXCR, in-frame beta chains kept. For every CDR3 protein sequence, its rows merge into one entry that carries the most common genes and DNA. The V and J calls were determined by TCRdb, not by the authors. Here the sample has some 45,000 distinct CDR3 sequences; about two thirds occur a single time. Around a quarter of the sample rests with the top ten.

TCR repertoires of sorted CD4+ and CD8+ blood T cells from severe aplastic anemia patients and healthy subjects were deep-sequenced in the study. Ficoll-Paque density gradient centrifugation was used to isolate peripheral blood mononuclear cells. Before DNA extraction, CD4+ and CD8+ T cells were sorted with FACS or magnetic beads. Comments on this clonotype: What antigen it recognizes has not been identified. No much larger clone is present one base from it, and per-base qualities are unavailable.

The germline V gene yields ENHRY for CDR1 and SYGVKD for CDR2. The CDR3, cysteine through phenylalanine, is 14 amino acids long. Solely the CDR3 DNA is kept, with 42 bases framed from the first base. Germline trimming: 3 bases from V, 6 bases from J; junction bases outside gene matches: 8. Recombination linked TRBV10-3 to TRBJ2-7, with TRBD2 matching 7 junction bases. The receptor was isolated from a human donor in good health, serving as a control. The sequenced sample consisted of sorted CD4+, CD8+, or CD8+CD57+ T cells (not recorded which) from PBMCs. The DNA sequence follows: TGTGCCATCAGTGAAGGGAGGGCGGCTATCGAGCAGTACTTC. It codes for CAISEGRAAIEQYF.